This T cell receptor (beta chain) was documented in a study of T cells in Graves' hyperthyroidism and ophthalmopathy. There were TCR beta CDR3 regions amplified from RNA transcripts. The HTBI primer set was used in a first-round RT-PCR of the TCR CDR3. One entry per CDR3 protein, called by TCRdb with MiXCR from the multiplex PCR reads. The sample shows about 510,000 distinct CDR3 sequences, about 45% of them seen only once. V lost 7 bases and J 0 bases, leaving 15 bases between the germline ends. The CDR3 loop spans 15 amino acids. CDR1 is SEHNR, CDR2 FQNEAQ, per germline (reference sequence). Material for sequencing was peripheral blood or thyroid tissue (not recorded which). The receptor was derived from an adult woman with Graves' disease, either hyperthyroidism or ophthalmopathy (not recorded which). The V gene is TRBV7-9, the J gene TRBJ2-5, with D unclear. In DNA, the CDR3 is TGTGCCAGCAAAGTTAGGCAGTCGTACCAAGAGACCCAGTACTTC. It encodes CASKVRQSYQETQYF. Together with reference TRBV7-9 and TRBJ2-5, the CDR3 gives the full variable domain: DTGVSQNPRHKITKRGQNVTFRCDPISEHNRLYWYRQTLGQGPEFLTYFQNEAQLEKSRLLSDRFSAERPKGSFSTLEIQRTEQGDSAMYLCASKVRQSYQETQYFGPGTRLLVL.